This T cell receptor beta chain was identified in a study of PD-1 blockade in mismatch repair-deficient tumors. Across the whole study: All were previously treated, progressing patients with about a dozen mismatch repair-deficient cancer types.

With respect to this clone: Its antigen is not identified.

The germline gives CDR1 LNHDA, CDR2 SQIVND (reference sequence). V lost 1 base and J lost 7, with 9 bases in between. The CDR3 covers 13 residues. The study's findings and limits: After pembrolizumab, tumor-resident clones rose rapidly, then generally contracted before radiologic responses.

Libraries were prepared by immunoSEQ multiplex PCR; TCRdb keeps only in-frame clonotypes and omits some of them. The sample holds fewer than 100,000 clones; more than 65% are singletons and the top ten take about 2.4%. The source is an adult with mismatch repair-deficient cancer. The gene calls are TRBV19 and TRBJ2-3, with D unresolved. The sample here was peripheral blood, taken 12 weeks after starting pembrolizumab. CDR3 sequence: CASSIGSGNTQYF. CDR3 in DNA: TGTGCCAGTAGTATAGGCTCCGGAAATACGCAGTATTTT.